These T cell receptor beta chains were read from a single sample in a study of early T cells in non-severe SARS-CoV-2 infection. TCRdb re-called the 5' RACE reads through MiXCR, storing one row per CDR3 protein. This table has 50,000 or so distinct CDR3 sequences, around 13% appearing once. The material sequenced was whole blood. The source of these receptors is an adult who was a healthcare worker with PCR-confirmed SARS-CoV-2 infection or an uninfected control (not recorded which). Both conserved end residues are trimmed from each CDR3. Fields, in order: J gene, V gene, CDR3 protein.

>TRBJ1-1|TRBV29-1
SVEETRILTEAF
>TRBJ1-5|TRBV6-5
ASSPTGRTQPQH
>TRBJ2-1|TRBV29-1
SVVTTGVYNEQF
>TRBJ2-1|TRBV11-2
ASSLVASGSSSSYNEQF
>TRBJ1-6|TRBV7-9
ASSFPDRRSPLH
>TRBJ2-1|TRBV12-3/TRBV12-4
ASSTRERSYNEQF
>TRBJ2-7|TRBV4-1
ASSQAPTGTGAYEQY
>TRBJ2-3|TRBV27
ASSLGQATDTQY
>TRBJ1-1|TRBV30
AWTTGLNTEAF
>TRBJ2-7|TRBV7-9
ASSPPRSPGEQY
>TRBJ2-7|TRBV3-1
ASSVRYYYEQY
>TRBJ1-1|TRBV5-1
ASSLTGGRSTEAF
>TRBJ2-4|TRBV20-1
SASGVAKNIQY
>TRBJ1-6|TRBV28
ASSFIGNSPLH
>TRBJ2-3|TRBV7-2
ASSLAGGPFSTDTQY
>TRBJ2-5|TRBV4-1
ASSPLLRGGPGTQY
>TRBJ2-7|TRBV2
ASSGLMISNEQY
>TRBJ2-7|TRBV10-2
ASSPGGVSYEQY
>TRBJ2-1|TRBV20-1
SARPYRRQRAQNEQF
>TRBJ1-5|TRBV5-6
ASSLGQGGQPQH
>TRBJ2-1|TRBV7-2
ASSLYSGGMGNEQF
>TRBJ1-5|TRBV4-1
ASSPGTGGRNQPQH
>TRBJ1-6|TRBV19
ASRKRVTSPLH